This paragraph covers one T cell receptor (beta chain) sequence. Its antigen is not known. The record originates from a study of cytomegalovirus exposure and HLA in healthy donors. Findings of the study overall: Highest at DRB1 and lowest at HLA-C, TCR association rates differed among HLA loci in a later analysis.

PCR primers comprised 60 Vbeta and 13 Jbeta primers. TCRdb's copy holds only in-frame clones and misses some; the assay was immunoSEQ multiplex PCR. The sample includes around 100,000 clones, roughly four fifths of them seen just once. The CDR3 extends over 15 amino acids. V trimming: 7 bases; J trimming: 0 bases; junction bases outside the gene matches: 6. CDR1 and CDR2 from the germline V gene are ENHRY and SYGVKD. The TCR sequence derives from a woman in her thirties or forties in good health and CMV-seropositive. The chain uses TRBV10-3 and TRBJ2-1; TRBD1 matches 7 bases. The sample comprised PBMCs. The CDR3 region is CAINTGASSYNEQFF. CDR3 nucleotide sequence: TGTGCCATCAACACAGGGGCGAGCTCCTACAATGAGCAGTTCTTC.